This T cell receptor (beta chain) is drawn from a study of breast tumors, draining lymph nodes, adjacent tissues. Study findings and constraints: Tumor repertoires ranked between lymph nodes and nontumor tissue in diversity, with V and J gene preferences.

From the multiplex PCR reads, TCRdb called clonotypes with MiXCR, one entry per CDR3 protein. The table lists around 170,000 distinct CDR3 sequences, approximately 30% of them singletons. Comment on this clonotype: Its target is unknown.

Breast cancer patients provided tissue from their axillary draining lymph nodes. Germline V lookup: CDR1 SGHAT, CDR2 FQNNGV. This CDR3 comprises 16 residues. V gave up 1 base and J gave up 5 bases; unmatched junction bases: 10. Sequencing was carried out using axillary lymph node tissue. The chain couples TRBV11-2 to TRBJ2-5; 7 bases match TRBD2. This clonotype was obtained from a female donor with breast cancer. Some clones in this sample may be carry-over from other donors' samples. In nucleotides, the CDR3 is TGTGCCAGCAGCTTAGCGAGGGGACTATTCGATGAGACCCAGTACTTC. Translating gives CASSLARGLFDETQYF.